This T cell receptor (beta chain) was obtained from a study of blood T cell repertoires in COVID-19. The data were produced by immunoSEQ multiplex PCR, yet TCRdb's version contains in-frame clones alone and is incomplete. This table has tens of thousands of clones, 80% appearing once. Germline CDR1 and CDR2: SEHNR and FQNEAQ (reference sequence). The CDR3 is 15 residues long. V lost 5 bases to trimming and J lost 3 bases; unmatched junction nucleotides: 9. This clone was seen more than once but under ten times. The rearrangement joins TRBV7-9 to TRBJ2-7; TRBD1 agrees at 8 bases. The sequencing input was peripheral blood. The sequence was collected from a woman aged 70-85 years with acute or convalescent COVID-19. CDR3 sequence (DNA): TGTGCCAGCAGCCCGAGGACAGGGTTTGGCTACGAGCAGTACTTC. Its protein is CASSPRTGFGYEQYF.